This T cell receptor beta chain is from a study of cytomegalovirus exposure and HLA in healthy donors. Study-wide results and caveats: Researchers catalogued roughly 170 TCR beta chains as cytomegalovirus-associated. Highest at DRB1 and lowest at HLA-C, TCR association rates differed among HLA loci in a later analysis. Sequences of the TCR beta chain were said to predict the HLA-A and HLA-B alleles of most subjects accurately.

As regards this clone: Its antigen is not identified.

CDR3 length equals 17 residues. Germline V gives CDR1 MGHDK, CDR2 SYGVNS. Primers: 60 Vbeta forward and 13 Jbeta reverse. As originally analysed: Roughly 80 million unique TCR beta chains, 10 million to 14 million shared, were counted in a later analysis. Profiling relied on immunoSEQ multiplex PCR, and the TCRdb table lists in-frame clones only, not all of them. The V and J calls and clone size come from that table; D and trimming were worked out from the DNA. The sample has roughly 120,000 clones, almost 75% seen once. The clonotype originates from a man aged 40-49 years in good health and CMV-seronegative. Sequencing input: PBMCs. The rearrangement links TRBV25-1 to TRBJ2-5; perhaps TRBD2 as D (5 bases). The DNA end lines up better with TRBJ2-7; the J call may be wrong. DNA for the CDR3: TGTGCCAGCAGTGAGGGTTCTAGAGGGATTAGCGCCTACGAGCAGTACTTC. This gives the protein CASSEGSRGISAYEQYF.